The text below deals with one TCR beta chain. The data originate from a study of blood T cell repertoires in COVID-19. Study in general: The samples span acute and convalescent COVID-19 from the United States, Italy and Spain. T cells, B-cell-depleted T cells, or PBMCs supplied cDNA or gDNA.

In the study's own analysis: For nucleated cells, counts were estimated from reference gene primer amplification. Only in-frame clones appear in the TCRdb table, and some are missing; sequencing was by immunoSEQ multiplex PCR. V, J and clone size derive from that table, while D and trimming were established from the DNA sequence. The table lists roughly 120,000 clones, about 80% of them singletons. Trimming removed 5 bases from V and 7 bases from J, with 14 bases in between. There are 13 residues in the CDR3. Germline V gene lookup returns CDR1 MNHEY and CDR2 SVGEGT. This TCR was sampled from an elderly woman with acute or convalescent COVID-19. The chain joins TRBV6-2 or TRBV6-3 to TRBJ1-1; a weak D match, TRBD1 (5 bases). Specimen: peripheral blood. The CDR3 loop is CASSHRGVGEAFF. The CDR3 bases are TGTGCCAGCAGTCATCGGGGGGTCGGTGAAGCTTTCTTT.